One and the same sample provided the 6 T cell receptor beta chains below, sequenced in a study of CD8+ T cells in alopecia areata. In each case, RNA was isolated and then reverse transcribed into cDNA as the sequencing template. Assay: immunoSEQ multiplex PCR; the TCRdb copy retains only in-frame clones and omits some. The repertoire holds under 250,000 clones, with 50% to 60% as singletons. The input for sequencing was CD4+ T cells sorted from blood, taken at week 0. These TCRs come from a human donor with alopecia areata.

In DNA, the CDR3 is TGTGCATCGGACGGCGGACAAATGGGTGAAGCTTTCTTT. Amino acids: CASDGGQMGEAFF. This chain uses TRBV10-3 with TRBJ1-1, with a weak D call TRBD1 (5 bases). This CDR3 region has 13 residues. Germline V gene sequence: CDR1 ENHRY, CDR2 SYGVKD.

This clone was seen a handful of times. The chain uses TRBV29-1 and TRBJ2-1, with 7 bases identical to TRBD2. The CDR3 is 13 amino acids. The V segment lost 7 bases and the J segment 5 bases; nucleotides outside the gene matches: 8. Germline loops: CDR1 SQVTM, CDR2 ANQGSEA. CDR3 DNA sequence: TGCAGCGGGTTGGCGGGAGCCGACAATGAGCAGTTCTTC. It yields the protein CSGLAGADNEQFF.

This chain connects TRBV4-1 to TRBJ2-7; 9 bases line up with TRBD1. The CDR3 is 18 amino acids. CDR1 and CDR2 (germline): MGHRA, YSYEKL. V lost 3 bases, J lost 7 bases, and 19 bases stayed unmatched. Here the CDR3 DNA reads TGCGCCAGCAGCCACTGGGATCGCCGCACAGGGGGCAAGAATGAGCAGTACTTC. It yields the protein CASSHWDRRTGGKNEQYF.

This clone was found a few times. The CDR3 sequence is CASTKGGNEKLFF. In DNA, the CDR3 is TGTGCCAGCACAAAGGGAGGGAATGAAAAACTGTTTTTT. The chain joins TRBV6-1 to TRBJ1-4; D is undetermined. The length of the CDR3 is 13 residues. Trimming removed 7 bases from V and 5 bases from J, with 11 bases in between. Germline V gives CDR1 MNHNS, CDR2 SASEGT.

This clone appeared a few times. V usage is TRBV7-9 and J usage is TRBJ1-4, with 9 positions matching TRBD1. The CDR3 is 15 residues long. The trim removed 6 bases at V and 5 bases at J, leaving 7 bases unmatched. CDR1 is SEHNR and CDR2 is FQNEAQ in the germline V gene (reference sequence). CDR3 sequence (DNA): TGTGCCAGCAGTTACTCCGGGACAGGGAATGAAAAACTGTTTTTT. Its translation is CASSYSGTGNEKLFF.

The chain joins TRBV7-2 to TRBJ2-5, with D possibly called TRBD1 or TRBD2 (5 bases each). Per germline, CDR1 SGHTA and CDR2 FQGNSA. This CDR3 is built from 13 residues. The V end lost 3 bases, the J end lost 6 bases, and 11 bases lay between the germline ends. CDR3 residues: CASSLKGTKTQYF. CDR3 bases: TGTGCCAGCAGCTTGAAGGGGACGAAGACCCAGTACTTC.